One and the same sample provided the 25 T cell receptor beta chains below, sequenced in a study of blood T cell repertoires in COVID-19. This table comes from immunoSEQ multiplex PCR, and its TCRdb copy is limited to in-frame clones, with some not included. The sample includes around 620,000 clones, around 89% seen only once; the top ten take roughly 0.25%. Material: peripheral blood. The receptors were gathered from a woman under 30 with acute or convalescent COVID-19.

This clone was observed once. This chain links TRBV10-1 with TRBJ1-2, with TRBD1 matching 10 bases. From germline, CDR1 is WNHNN and CDR2 SYGVQD (reference sequence). The length of the CDR3 is 15 residues. V gave up 7 bases and J gave up 4 bases; unmatched junction bases: 9. The CDR3 loop reads CASILRDRGFYGYTF. Written as DNA, the CDR3 is TGCGCCAGCATCCTCCGGGACAGGGGTTTCTATGGCTACACCTTC.

This clone was picked up a small number of times. The gene calls are TRBV12-5 and TRBJ1-5; D is possibly TRBD1 (5 bases). V was trimmed by 3 bases and J by 0 bases, leaving 15 bases between them. In germline, CDR1 is LGHNT, CDR2 FRNRAP. The CDR3 has 17 residues. The CDR3 DNA is TGTGCTAGTGGTTTCGCAGGGAGGAGGGATAGCAATCAGCCCCAGCATTTT. Amino acids: CASGFAGRRDSNQPQHF.

This rearrangement joins TRBV7-2 to TRBJ2-2; 9 nucleotides align to TRBD1. The CDR3 has 15 amino acids. CDR1 is SGHTA and CDR2 is FQGNSA in the germline V gene. Trimming took 4 bases from V and 4 from J; bases not matched to a gene: 4. The CDR3 bases are TGTGCCAGCAGCTATAGACAGGGGGGCACCGGGGAGCTGTTTTTT. Translating gives CASSYRQGGTGELFF.

This clone occurred once. The chain is built from TRBV4-3 and TRBJ1-3; TRBD1 might be the D (6 bases). V shed 4 bases and J shed 4 bases, with 11 bases lying between them. This CDR3 has 14 amino acids. Germline V gene data show CDR1 as LGHNA and CDR2 as YSLEER. The chain's CDR3 is CASSLTGSGNTIYF. The CDR3 DNA reads TGCGCCAGCAGCCTTACAGGGTCAGGAAACACCATATATTTT.

This clone was recorded only once. The chain couples TRBV18 to TRBJ1-2; no reliable D call. V was clipped by 3 bases and J by 6 bases, with 11 bases between them. Germline-derived CDR1 and CDR2 are KGHSH and LQKENI. The CDR3 loop spans 13 amino acids. The CDR3: CASSPPPGDGYTF. The CDR3 bases are TGTGCCAGCTCACCCCCCCCTGGAGATGGCTACACCTTC.

J is TRBJ1-2 and V is TRBV2, with 9 nucleotides matching TRBD1. Germline V gene sequence: CDR1 SNHLY, CDR2 FYNNEI. The junction had 2 bases not matched to a gene; V was cut back by 5 bases and J by 4 bases. The CDR3 sequence is 13 residues long. CDR3 in amino acids: CASSTGQGYGYTF. The CDR3 DNA reads TGTGCCAGCAGTACGGGACAGGGCTATGGCTACACCTTC.

The genes are TRBV29-1 and TRBJ2-1, with 7 bases lining up with TRBD2. J gave up 3 bases and V 3 bases, and 2 bases lay outside the gene matches. This CDR3 region has 13 residues. CDR1 is SQVTM, CDR2 ANQGSEA, per germline. The chain's CDR3 is CSVDGGNYNEQFF. Here the CDR3 DNA reads TGCAGCGTTGACGGGGGGAACTACAATGAGCAGTTCTTC.

The rearrangement links TRBV5-1 to TRBJ2-2, with TRBD2 matching over 7 bases. The CDR3 loop spans 16 amino acids. The germline V gene encodes CDR1 SGHRS and CDR2 YFSETQ. V shed 4 bases, J shed 5 bases, and the junction held 11 bases outside the gene matches. CDR3 loop: CASSTSSGVETGELFF. CDR3 sequence (DNA): TGCGCCAGCAGCACTTCCAGCGGGGTAGAGACCGGGGAGCTGTTTTTT.

The chain uses TRBV6-4 and TRBJ1-2; TRBD1 matches at 7 bases. The germline gives CDR1 MRHNA, CDR2 SNTAGT. V was clipped by 2 bases and J by 3 bases; unmatched bases: 18. The length of the CDR3 is 19 residues. CDR3 sequence: CASSDSTLQGTRGHYGYTF. Here the CDR3 DNA reads TGTGCCAGCAGTGACAGCACCCTACAGGGGACGAGGGGACACTATGGCTACACCTTC.

This clone was seen only a few times. The V call is TRBV5-6, the J call TRBJ2-7; D possibly corresponds to TRBD1 (6 bases). Germline V CDR1 and CDR2: SGHDT, YYEEEE. Trimming cost V 1 base and J 1 base, with 15 bases left between them. CDR3 size: 16 residues. The CDR3 bases are TGTGCCAGCAGCTTGTCTGACAGGTTTATATCCTACGAGCAGTACTTC. It translates to CASSLSDRFISYEQYF.

The chain has TRBV5-8 and TRBJ1-6; maybe TRBD1 (5 bases). The CDR3 sequence is 13 residues long. Trimming removed 4 bases at V and 7 bases at J, with 9 bases between. Germline-derived CDR1 and CDR2 are SGHTS and YDEGEE. CDR3 bases: TGTGCCAGCAGCGGCGACAGAAATTCACCCCTCCACTTT. Its protein is CASSGDRNSPLHF. Using reference TRBV5-8 and TRBJ1-6 for the parts outside the CDR3, the full variable domain is EAGVTQSPTHLIKTRGQQATLRCSPISGHTSVYWYQQALGLGLQFLLWYDEGEERNRGNFPPRFSGRQFPNYSSELNVNALELEDSALYLCASSGDRNSPLHFGNGTRLTVT.

A single count supports this clone. The V call is TRBV10-1, the J call TRBJ1-2; no reliable D call. V lost 6 bases and J lost 8, with 19 bases in between. Germline V gene sequence: CDR1 WNHNN, CDR2 SYGVQD (reference sequence). This CDR3 spans 14 amino acids. The CDR3 region is CASSHPRFTIGYTF. CDR3 DNA: TGCGCCAGCAGCCACCCCCGGTTTACTATCGGCTACACCTTC.

J is TRBJ1-1 and V is TRBV6-5; 9 bases line up with TRBD1. The V and J ends lost 4 bases and 6 bases, in that order; junction bases with no gene match: 3. CDR1 and CDR2 (germline): MNHEY, SVGAGI. CDR3 length equals 13 residues. CDR3 loop: CASSSTGGSEAFF. In DNA form, the CDR3 reads TGTGCCAGCAGTTCGACAGGGGGGTCTGAAGCTTTCTTT.

This rearrangement joins TRBV5-4 to TRBJ2-2; 8 bases line up with TRBD2. CDR3 size: 13 residues. After removal of 4 bases from V and 6 bases from J, the junction contained 2 bases not matched to a gene. Germline V gene sequence: CDR1 SGHNT, CDR2 YYREEE (reference sequence). CDR3 protein: CASSPGGAGELFF. Written as DNA, the CDR3 is TGTGCCAGCAGCCCGGGGGGGGCCGGGGAGCTGTTTTTT.

The genes are TRBV6-1 and TRBJ1-3, with no clear D. V was shortened by 3 bases and J by 0 bases, with 9 bases between the two germline ends. CDR1 and CDR2 from the germline V gene are MNHNS and SASEGT. The CDR3 is 15 amino acids. The DNA for the CDR3 is TGTGCCAGCAGTGATCAGTTCTCCTCTGGAAACACCATATATTTT. Translated, it gives CASSDQFSSGNTIYF.

This clone was found once. The chain combines TRBV5-8 with TRBJ1-2; TRBD1 aligns across 7 bases. Germline-derived CDR1 and CDR2 are SGHTS and YDEGEE. The CDR3 is 15 residues long. J gave up 4 bases and V 0 bases, and 6 bases lay outside the gene matches. In DNA, the CDR3 is TGTGCCAGCAGCTTGGGGCAGGGGGTACTCTATGGCTACACCTTC. It encodes CASSLGQGVLYGYTF. Full variable domain (outside the CDR3, taken from reference TRBV5-8 and TRBJ1-2): EAGVTQSPTHLIKTRGQQATLRCSPISGHTSVYWYQQALGLGLQFLLWYDEGEERNRGNFPPRFSGRQFPNYSSELNVNALELEDSALYLCASSLGQGVLYGYTFGSGTRLTVV.

This clone was observed a single time. The chain links TRBV27 to TRBJ2-4; 14 positions agree with TRBD2. This CDR3 comprises 19 residues. The ends lost 6 bases at V and 0 bases at J; junction bases unmatched: 10. The germline CDR1 and CDR2 sequences are MNHEY and SMNVEV (reference sequence). Written as DNA, the CDR3 is TGTGCCAGCAGATTCGTCGGGACTAGCGGGGGCCTAGCCAAAAACATTCAGTACTTC. Its translation is CASRFVGTSGGLAKNIQYF.

The chain is built from TRBV6-5 and TRBJ1-6; TRBD1 agrees at 7 bases. The V gene end was trimmed by 5 bases and the J gene end by 7 bases; junction bases not matched to a gene: 5. The CDR3 sequence is 14 residues long. CDR1 is MNHEY and CDR2 is SVGAGI in the germline V gene. The CDR3: CASSPGTANSPLHF. CDR3 in DNA: TGTGCCAGCAGTCCCGGGACAGCGAATTCACCCCTCCACTTT.

The genes are TRBV29-1 and TRBJ1-2, with TRBD1 identical over 7 bases. The germline gives CDR1 SQVTM, CDR2 ANQGSEA. After removal of 6 bases from V and 8 bases from J, the junction contained 12 bases not matched to a gene. This CDR3 has 13 amino acids. CDR3 amino acids: CSVPLTGTLGYTF. As DNA, the CDR3 is TGCAGCGTCCCATTGACAGGGACATTGGGCTACACCTTC.

This sequence joins TRBV3-1 (or the pseudogene TRBV3-2) and TRBJ1-3; 8 bases match TRBD1. V dropped 6 bases and J dropped 0; count of bases not matched to a gene: 7. The germline CDR1 and CDR2 sequences are LGHDT and YNNKEL (reference sequence). CDR3 size: 16 residues. CDR3 nucleotide sequence: TGTGCCAGCAGTCTATGGGGACAGGTCTCTGGAAACACCATATATTTT. Protein product: CASSLWGQVSGNTIYF.

This clone is a singleton in its sample. This rearrangement joins TRBV6-6 to TRBJ1-3; D unresolved. Germline lookup yields CDR1 MNHNY and CDR2 SVGAGI (reference sequence). With 5 bases removed from V and 3 bases from J, the gap between germline ends came to 11 bases. This CDR3 spans 14 amino acids. This chain's CDR3 is CASSIRGSGNTIYF. DNA of the CDR3: TGTGCCAGCAGTATCCGGGGTAGTGGAAACACCATATATTTT.

The rearrangement joins TRBV5-4 to TRBJ2-3, with D maybe TRBD1 (6 bases). Germline CDR1 is SGHNT and CDR2 is YYREEE (reference sequence). The CDR3 spans 16 residues. The V gene lost 4 bases and the J gene lost 3 bases, with 18 bases spanning the gap. As DNA, the CDR3 is TGTGCCAGCAGCAGTGGGACACTAGATGGGACAGATACGCAGTATTTT. As protein: CASSSGTLDGTDTQYF.

The chain links TRBV18 to TRBJ1-5; 7 nucleotides align to TRBD1. Trimming at V came to 5 bases and at J to 0 bases, leaving 7 bases not matched to a gene. The V gene's germline CDR1 is KGHSH and CDR2 LQKENI. The CDR3 sequence is 16 residues long. As DNA, the CDR3 is TGTGCCAGCTCAACAGGGGCGGGATATAGCAATCAGCCCCAGCATTTT. This encodes CASSTGAGYSNQPQHF.

The CDR3 coding sequence is TGCGCCAGCAGCCCAACGACCGGGGGGCTCGCTGAAGCTTTCTTT. The encoded protein is CASSPTTGGLAEAFF. The V call is TRBV5-1, the J call TRBJ1-1, with a tentative D call TRBD1 (6 bases). The CDR3 totals 15 residues. In germline, CDR1 is SGHRS, CDR2 YFSETQ. V was shortened by 4 bases and J by 6 bases, with 19 bases between the two germline ends.

The chain joins TRBV4-3 to TRBJ1-5; unclear D gene. CDR1 and CDR2 (germline): LGHNA, YSLEER. V was trimmed by 0 bases and J by 8 bases, leaving 11 bases between them. The CDR3 is 14 amino acids. This chain's CDR3 is CASSQDPWSEPQHF. In nucleotides, the CDR3 is TGCGCCAGCAGCCAAGATCCCTGGTCGGAGCCCCAGCATTTT.